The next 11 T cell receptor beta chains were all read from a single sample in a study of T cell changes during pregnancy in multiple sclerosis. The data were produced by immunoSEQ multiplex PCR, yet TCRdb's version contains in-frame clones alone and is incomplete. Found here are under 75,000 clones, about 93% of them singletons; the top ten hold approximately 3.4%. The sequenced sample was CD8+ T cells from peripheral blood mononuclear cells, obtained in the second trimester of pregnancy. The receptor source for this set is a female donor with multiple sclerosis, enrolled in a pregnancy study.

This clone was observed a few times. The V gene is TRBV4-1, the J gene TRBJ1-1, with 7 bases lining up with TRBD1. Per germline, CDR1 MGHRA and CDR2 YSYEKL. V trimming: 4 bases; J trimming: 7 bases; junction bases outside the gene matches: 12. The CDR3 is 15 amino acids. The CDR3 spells CASSLLAGTAYEAFF. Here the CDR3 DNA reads TGCGCCAGCAGCCTACTCGCCGGGACAGCTTATGAAGCTTTCTTT.

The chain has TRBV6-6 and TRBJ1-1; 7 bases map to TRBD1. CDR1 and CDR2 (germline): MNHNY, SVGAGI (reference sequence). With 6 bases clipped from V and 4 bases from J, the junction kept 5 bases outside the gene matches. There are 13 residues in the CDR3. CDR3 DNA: TGTGCCAGCAGCTTAGGACAGGCCACTGAAGCTTTCTTT. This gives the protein CASSLGQATEAFF.

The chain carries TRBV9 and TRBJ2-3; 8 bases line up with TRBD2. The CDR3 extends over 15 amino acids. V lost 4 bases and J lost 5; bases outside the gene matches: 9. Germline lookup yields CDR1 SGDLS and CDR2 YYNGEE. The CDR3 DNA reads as TGTGCCAGCAGCACCCTGCGGGAGGATATAGATACGCAGTATTTT. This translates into CASSTLREDIDTQYF.

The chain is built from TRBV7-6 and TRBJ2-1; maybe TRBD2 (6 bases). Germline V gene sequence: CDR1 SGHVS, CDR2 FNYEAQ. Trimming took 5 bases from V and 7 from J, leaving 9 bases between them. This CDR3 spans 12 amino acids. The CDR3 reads CASSGGDNEQFF. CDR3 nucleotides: TGTGCCAGCAGCGGAGGGGATAATGAGCAGTTCTTC.

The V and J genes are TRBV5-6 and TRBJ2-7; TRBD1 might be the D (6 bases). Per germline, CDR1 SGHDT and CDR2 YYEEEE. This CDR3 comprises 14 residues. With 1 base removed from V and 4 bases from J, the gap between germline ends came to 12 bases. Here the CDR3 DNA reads TGTGCCAGCAGCTTGTTAGGGGGTGAATACGAGCAGTACTTC. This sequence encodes CASSLLGGEYEQYF.

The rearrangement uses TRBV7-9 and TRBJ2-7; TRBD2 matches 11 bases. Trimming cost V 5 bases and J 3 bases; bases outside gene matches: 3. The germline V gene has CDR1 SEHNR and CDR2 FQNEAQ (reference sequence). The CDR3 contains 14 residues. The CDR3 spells CASSPGLAGYEQYF. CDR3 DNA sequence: TGTGCCAGCAGCCCCGGACTAGCGGGCTACGAGCAGTACTTC.

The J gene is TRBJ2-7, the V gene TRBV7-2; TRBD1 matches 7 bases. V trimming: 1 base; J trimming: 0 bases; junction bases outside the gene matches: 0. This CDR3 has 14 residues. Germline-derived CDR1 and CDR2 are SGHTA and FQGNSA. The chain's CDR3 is CASSLGDSSYEQYF. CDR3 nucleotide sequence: TGTGCCAGCAGCTTAGGGGACAGCTCCTACGAGCAGTACTTC.

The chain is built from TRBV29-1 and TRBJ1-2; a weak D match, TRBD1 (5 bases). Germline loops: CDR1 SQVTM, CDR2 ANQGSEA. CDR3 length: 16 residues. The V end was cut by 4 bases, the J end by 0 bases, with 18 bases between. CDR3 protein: CSVAPVGRGSNYGYTF. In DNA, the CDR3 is TGCAGCGTTGCCCCAGTGGGGCGCGGTTCTAACTATGGCTACACCTTC. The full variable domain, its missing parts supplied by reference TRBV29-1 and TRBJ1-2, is SAVISQKPSRDICQRGTSLTIQCQVDSQVTMMFWYRQQPGQSLTLIATANQGSEATYESGFVIDKFPISRPNLTFSTLTVSNMSPEDSSIYLCSVAPVGRGSNYGYTFGSGTRLTVV.

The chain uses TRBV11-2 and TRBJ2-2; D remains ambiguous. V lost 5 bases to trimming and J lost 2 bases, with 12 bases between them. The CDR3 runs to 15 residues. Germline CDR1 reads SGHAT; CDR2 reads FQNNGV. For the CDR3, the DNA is TGTGCCAGCAGCAATCTCGCGGCCAACACCGGGGAGCTGTTTTTT. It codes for CASSNLAANTGELFF. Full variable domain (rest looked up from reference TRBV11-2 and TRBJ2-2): EAGVAQSPRYKIIEKRQSVAFWCNPISGHATLYWYQQILGQGPKLLIQFQNNGVVDDSQLPKDRFSAERLKGVDSTLKIQPAKLEDSAVYLCASSNLAANTGELFFGEGSRLTVL.

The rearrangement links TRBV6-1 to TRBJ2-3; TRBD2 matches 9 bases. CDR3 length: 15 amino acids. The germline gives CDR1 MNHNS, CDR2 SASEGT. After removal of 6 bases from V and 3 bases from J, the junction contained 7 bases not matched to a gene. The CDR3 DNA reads TGTGCCAGCAGCGCGCGGGAGGGCGAGACAGATACGCAGTATTTT. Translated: CASSAREGETDTQYF.

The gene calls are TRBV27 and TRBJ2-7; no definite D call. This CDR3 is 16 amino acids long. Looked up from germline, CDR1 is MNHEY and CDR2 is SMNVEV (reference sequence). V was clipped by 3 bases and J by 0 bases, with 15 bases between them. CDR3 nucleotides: TGTGCCAGCAGTTTTCAATTCCCGAGCGCCTCCTACGAGCAGTACTTC. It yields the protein CASSFQFPSASYEQYF.